This T cell receptor beta chain comes out of a study of identifying expanded T cells in peripheral blood. Findings and limits, study-wide: Differentially abundant clones: about 1.1 between replicates, 16.4 at two to three weeks, 19 to 20 at four.

As for this clone: The antigen remains unidentified.

Profiled with immunoSEQ multiplex PCR; TCRdb holds only in-frame clones, not every one. The table includes over 100,000 clones, about 91% detected once. The V gene lost 3 bases and the J gene lost 8 bases, with 17 bases spanning the gap. Germline CDR1 reads SGHRS; CDR2 reads YFSETQ. CDR3 length equals 15 residues. This clonotype was sampled from a person between 18 and 70 years old in good health. Sequenced: blood. The V gene is TRBV5-1, the J gene TRBJ2-2; TRBD1 might be the D (6 bases). Written as DNA, the CDR3 is TGCGCCAGCAGCTCCGGACAGCCCAGTCCGGGGGAGCTGTTTTTT. Translating it yields CASSSGQPSPGELFF.